These 18 T cell receptor beta chains originate from one sample sequenced in a study of T cell changes during pregnancy in multiple sclerosis. Repertoires were generated with immunoSEQ multiplex PCR, while TCRdb's copy carries only in-frame clones and drops some. Counted here are about 77,000 clones, approximately 89% occurring once; the ten biggest clones make up under 2.5%. Sample: peripheral blood, taken before pregnancy. All receptors derive from a female donor with multiple sclerosis, enrolled in a pregnancy study.

The chain couples TRBV5-6 to TRBJ2-7; D perhaps matches TRBD1 (6 bases). Trimming cost V 0 bases and J 4 bases, with 14 bases left between them. The CDR3 has 15 amino acids. Germline loops: CDR1 SGHDT, CDR2 YYEEEE. DNA for the CDR3: TGTGCCAGCAGCTTGGGCGACAGGAAGTTTTACGAGCAGTACTTC. Amino acid sequence: CASSLGDRKFYEQYF.

V gene TRBV28 combines with J gene TRBJ1-2, with 8 bases that match TRBD1. This CDR3 is 14 amino acids long. J lost 8 bases, V lost 6 bases, and 11 bases had no gene match. In germline, CDR1 is MDHEN, CDR2 SYDVKM. CDR3: CASRRHAGGGGYTF. DNA for the CDR3: TGTGCCAGCAGACGACACGCAGGGGGCGGGGGCTACACCTTC.

V gene TRBV28 combines with J gene TRBJ2-2, with D possibly being TRBD1 (5 bases). The CDR3 spans 13 residues. Between the trimmed V and J ends, which lost 3 bases and 5 bases, there was a span of 7 bases. Germline assignment: CDR1 MDHEN and CDR2 SYDVKM. CDR3 DNA sequence: TGTGCCAGCAGTTTCTCAGGGACCGGGGAGCTGTTTTTT. Protein product: CASSFSGTGELFF.

The chain joins TRBV28 to TRBJ1-2; D is unclear. CDR3 length: 12 amino acids. V shed 2 bases and J shed 6 bases, with 7 bases lying between them. Per germline, CDR1 MDHEN and CDR2 SYDVKM. CDR3 protein: CASSLGADGYTF. The CDR3 DNA is TGTGCCAGCAGTTTAGGCGCGGATGGCTACACCTTC.

This clone was recorded only once. The V call is TRBV7-2, the J call TRBJ1-2; tentatively, D is TRBD1 (5 bases). V lost 4 bases and J lost 11, with 26 bases in between. Germline V lookup: CDR1 SGHTA, CDR2 FQGNSA. This CDR3 region has 16 residues. This chain's CDR3 is CASSSTLTALIRIYTF. DNA for the CDR3: TGTGCCAGCAGCTCAACCCTGACAGCCCTTATCCGCATATACACCTTC.

The rearrangement joins TRBV4-3 to TRBJ1-1; 8 positions match TRBD1. The CDR3 length is 14 residues. Looked up from germline, CDR1 is LGHNA and CDR2 is YSLEER. V shed 4 bases and J 3 bases; nucleotides not matched to a gene: 4. CDR3 sequence reads: CASSRTGSHTEAFF. CDR3 sequence (DNA): TGCGCCAGCAGCCGGACAGGGAGTCACACTGAAGCTTTCTTT.

V is TRBV5-1 and J is TRBJ1-2, with TRBD1 identical over 12 bases. The germline V gene encodes CDR1 SGHRS and CDR2 YFSETQ. The CDR3 has 17 amino acids. The ends lost 5 bases at V and 3 bases at J; junction bases unmatched: 11. The CDR3 region has the DNA TGCGCCAGCAGACGATCCGGGACAGGGGGCGTTGACTATGGCTACACCTTC. Amino acid sequence: CASRRSGTGGVDYGYTF.

The chain is built from TRBV23-1 and TRBJ2-7, with a weak D call TRBD1 (6 bases). TRBV23-1 is known as an ORF, though its function is uncertain. Trimming stripped 3 bases from V and 2 bases from J, with 17 bases between. The CDR3 length is 16 residues. The CDR3 loop reads CASSHPSPGDTYEQYF. Written as DNA, the CDR3 is TGCGCCAGCAGTCACCCCTCCCCAGGGGACACCTACGAGCAGTACTTC.

On this clone itself: This specimen includes other DNA sequences encoding the same CDR3. V usage is TRBV30 and J usage is TRBJ1-2, with D perhaps TRBD1 (6 bases). V lost 2 bases and J lost 7, with 11 bases in between. This CDR3 has 12 residues. Germline V gives CDR1 GTSNPN, CDR2 SVGIG (reference sequence). The CDR3 sequence: CAWSRQAGGYTF. The CDR3 nucleotides are TGTGCCTGGAGTAGACAGGCGGGTGGCTACACCTTC.

This clone has only a few counts. The rearrangement uses TRBV9 and TRBJ1-1; TRBD1 might be the D (5 bases). CDR1 and CDR2 (germline): SGDLS, YYNGEE. V dropped 3 bases and J dropped 0 bases, with 6 bases sitting between them. CDR3 length: 13 amino acids. The CDR3 loop is CASSGTLNTEAFF. The CDR3 nucleotides read TGTGCCAGCAGCGGGACATTGAACACTGAAGCTTTCTTT.

The genes are TRBV28 and TRBJ2-5; possibly TRBD2 for D (5 bases). CDR1 and CDR2 (germline): MDHEN, SYDVKM. The germline V and J ends were trimmed by 4 bases and 3 bases, with 12 bases remaining between them. CDR3 length equals 14 residues. The DNA for the CDR3 is TGTGCCAGCAGTTACACCGGACTCAAAGAGACCCAGTACTTC. The encoded protein is CASSYTGLKETQYF. The full variable domain, rest sourced from reference TRBV28 and TRBJ2-5, is DVKVTQSSRYLVKRTGEKVFLECVQDMDHENMFWYRQDPGLGLRLIYFSYDVKMKEKGDIPEGYSVSREKKERFSLILESASTNQTSMYLCASSYTGLKETQYFGPGTRLLVL.

The CDR3 spells CASSSRLAGADEQFF. The CDR3 bases are TGTGCCAGCAGCTCCCGACTAGCGGGGGCCGATGAGCAGTTCTTC. V usage is TRBV5-4 and J usage is TRBJ2-1, with 12 bases identical to TRBD2. After removal of 3 bases from V and 8 bases from J, the junction contained 6 bases not matched to a gene. The germline V gene has CDR1 SGHNT and CDR2 YYREEE (reference sequence). There are 15 residues in the CDR3. The full variable domain, rest sourced from reference TRBV5-4 and TRBJ2-1, is ETGVTQSPTHLIKTRGQQVTLRCSSQSGHNTVSWYQQALGQGPQFIFQYYREEENGRGNFPPRFSGLQFPNYSSELNVNALELDDSALYLCASSSRLAGADEQFFGPGTRLTVL.

V gene TRBV29-1 combines with J gene TRBJ2-7; D not resolved. V was cut by 4 bases and J by 3 bases, with 10 bases left in between. The CDR3 covers 12 residues. CDR1 is SQVTM, CDR2 ANQGSEA, per germline. The CDR3 nucleotides are TGCAGCGTTGGGAGTTACAACTACGAGCAGTACTTC. Residues: CSVGSYNYEQYF.

The V and J genes are TRBV7-9 and TRBJ2-3; TRBD1 matches at 7 bases. CDR3 length: 15 amino acids. The germline V gene has CDR1 SEHNR and CDR2 FQNEAQ (reference sequence). V was clipped by 5 bases and J by 2 bases; unmatched bases: 7. The CDR3 sequence: CASSIRRGNTDTQYF. The CDR3 nucleotides read TGTGCCAGCAGCATCCGCAGGGGGAACACAGATACGCAGTATTTT.

This chain links TRBV2 with TRBJ2-5, with D unclear. Trimming removed 8 bases from V and 4 bases from J, with 17 bases in between. The CDR3 runs to 14 residues. The germline V gene has CDR1 SNHLY and CDR2 FYNNEI. In DNA, the CDR3 is TGTGCCAGCGCGGAGAGTTCAATCTTAGAGACCCAGTACTTC. Its translation is CASAESSILETQYF. The full variable domain, completed using reference TRBV2 and TRBJ2-5, is EPEVTQTPSHQVTQMGQEVILRCVPISNHLYFYWYRQILGQKVEFLVSFYNNEISEKSEIFDDQFSVERPDGSNFTLKIRSTKLEDSAMYFCASAESSILETQYFGPGTRLLVL.

The chain combines TRBV2 with TRBJ2-2, with D possibly being TRBD1 (6 bases). Germline values: CDR1 SNHLY, CDR2 FYNNEI. The CDR3 covers 15 residues. V was pared by 6 bases and J by 0 bases, with 11 bases between. The CDR3 DNA reads as TGTGCCAGCAGGAAGGACAGCGCGAACACCGGGGAGCTGTTTTTT. As protein: CASRKDSANTGELFF.

The chain joins TRBV7-9 to TRBJ2-2; 8 bases fit TRBD2. The CDR3 covers 17 residues. The J segment lost 4 bases and the V segment lost 3 bases, leaving 10 bases of the junction unmatched. Germline CDR1 is SEHNR and CDR2 is FQNEAQ (reference sequence). CDR3 region: CASSFPRAGDLTGELFF. The CDR3 nucleotides are TGTGCCAGCAGCTTCCCAAGAGCGGGGGACCTCACCGGGGAGCTGTTTTTT.

This clone was picked up one time. This chain links TRBV7-2 with TRBJ2-7; TRBD1 aligns across 8 bases. Per germline, CDR1 SGHTA and CDR2 FQGNSA. CDR3 length equals 17 residues. Trimming removed 3 bases from V and 1 base from J; junction bases left unmatched: 11. This CDR3 is CASSFWAGGQISYEQYF. CDR3 DNA sequence: TGTGCCAGCAGCTTTTGGGCAGGGGGCCAAATTTCCTACGAGCAGTACTTC.